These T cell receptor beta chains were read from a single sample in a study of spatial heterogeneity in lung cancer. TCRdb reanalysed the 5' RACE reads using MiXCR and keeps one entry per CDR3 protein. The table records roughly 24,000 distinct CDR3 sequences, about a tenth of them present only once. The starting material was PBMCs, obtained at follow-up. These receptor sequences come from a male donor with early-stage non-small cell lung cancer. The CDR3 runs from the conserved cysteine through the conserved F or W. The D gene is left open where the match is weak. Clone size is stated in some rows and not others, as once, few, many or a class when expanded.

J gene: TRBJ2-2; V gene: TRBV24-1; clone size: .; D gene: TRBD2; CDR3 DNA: TGTGCCACCAGTGATACTAGCGGGGGGTCCACTAGCACCGGGGAGCTGTTTTTT; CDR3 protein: CATSDTSGGSTSTGELFF
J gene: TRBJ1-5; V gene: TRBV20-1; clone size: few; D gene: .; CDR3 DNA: TGCAGTGCTAGAGTTCTCGACACAGACATTTTCCAGCCCCAGCATTTT; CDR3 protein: CSARVLDTDIFQPQHF
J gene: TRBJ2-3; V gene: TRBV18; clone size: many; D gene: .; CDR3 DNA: TGTGCCAGCTCACCACGGGGCCCCACTAACACAGATACGCAGTATTTT; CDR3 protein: CASSPRGPTNTDTQYF
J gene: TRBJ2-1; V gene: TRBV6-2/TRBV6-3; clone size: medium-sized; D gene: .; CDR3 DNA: TGTGCCAGCAGTTACTCGGACGGAGCCAATGAGCAGTTCTTC; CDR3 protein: CASSYSDGANEQFF
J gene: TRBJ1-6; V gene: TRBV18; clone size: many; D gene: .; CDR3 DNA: TGTGCCAGCTCACCGCCATCCGGGACCCCAAATTCACCCCTCCACTTT; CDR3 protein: CASSPPSGTPNSPLHF
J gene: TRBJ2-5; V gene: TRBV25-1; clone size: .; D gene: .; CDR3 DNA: TGTGCCAGCAGTGAATTCACAGGGTTCGGGGAGACCCAGTACTTC; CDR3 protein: CASSEFTGFGETQYF
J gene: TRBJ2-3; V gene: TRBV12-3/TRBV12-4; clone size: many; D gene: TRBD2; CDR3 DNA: TGTGCCAGCAGTTTTGGTCTAGCGGGGATGACAGATACGCAGTATTTT; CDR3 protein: CASSFGLAGMTDTQYF
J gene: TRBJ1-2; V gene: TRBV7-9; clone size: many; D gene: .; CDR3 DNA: TGTGCCAGCAGCTTATTCGCGGGAGGCTATGGCTACACCTTC; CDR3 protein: CASSLFAGGYGYTF
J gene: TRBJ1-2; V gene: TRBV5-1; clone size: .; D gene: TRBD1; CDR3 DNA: TGCGCCAGCAGCGGTAACGCCGGGACAGGGGCCGATGGCTACACCTTC; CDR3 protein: CASSGNAGTGADGYTF
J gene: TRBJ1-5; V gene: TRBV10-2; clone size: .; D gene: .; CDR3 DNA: TGCGCCAGCAGTAATACGGGGCGGCAGCCCCAGCATTTT; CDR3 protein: CASSNTGRQPQHF
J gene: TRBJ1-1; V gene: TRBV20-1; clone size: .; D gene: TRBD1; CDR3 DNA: TGCAGTGCTAAACTGAACAGGGGGGACACTGAAGCTTTCTTT; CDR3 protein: CSAKLNRGDTEAFF
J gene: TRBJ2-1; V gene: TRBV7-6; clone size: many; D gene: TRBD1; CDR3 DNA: TGTGCCAGCAGCTTAGCGTTCGGGACAGGAGAGGCCTACAATGAGCAGTTCTTC; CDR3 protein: CASSLAFGTGEAYNEQFF
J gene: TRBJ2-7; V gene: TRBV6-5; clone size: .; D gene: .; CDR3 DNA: TGTGCCAGCAGTTGGGGACTGAACTACGAGCAGTACTTC; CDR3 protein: CASSWGLNYEQYF
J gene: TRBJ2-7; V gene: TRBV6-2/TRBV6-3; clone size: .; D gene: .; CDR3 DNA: TGTGCCAGCAGCACTCCCGAGGGAGCCTACGAGCAGTACTTC; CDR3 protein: CASSTPEGAYEQYF
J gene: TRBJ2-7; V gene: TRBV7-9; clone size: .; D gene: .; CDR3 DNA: TGTGCCAGCAGCTTAGCCCGCTCGGACGAGCAGTACTTC; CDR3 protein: CASSLARSDEQYF
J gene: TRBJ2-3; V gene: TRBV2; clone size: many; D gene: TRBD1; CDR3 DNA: TGTGCCAGCAGGACAGGGGAAGAGAGCACAGATACGCAGTATTTT; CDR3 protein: CASRTGEESTDTQYF
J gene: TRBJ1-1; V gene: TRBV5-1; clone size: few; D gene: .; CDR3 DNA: TGCGCCAGCAGCTTGTCGGGGGATATGAACACTGAAGCTTTCTTT; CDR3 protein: CASSLSGDMNTEAFF
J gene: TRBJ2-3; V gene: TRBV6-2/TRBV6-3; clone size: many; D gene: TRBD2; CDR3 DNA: TGTGCCACCTCCCTAGCGGGCCGCACAGATACGCAGTATTTT; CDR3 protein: CATSLAGRTDTQYF
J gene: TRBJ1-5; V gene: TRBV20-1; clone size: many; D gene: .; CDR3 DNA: TGCAGTGCTAGACTACAGGCGGGTCAGCCCCAGCATTTT; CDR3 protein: CSARLQAGQPQHF
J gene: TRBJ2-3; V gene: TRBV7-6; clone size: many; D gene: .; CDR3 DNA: TGTGCCAGCAGCTTAGGGCAGGACGCAGATACGCAGTATTTT; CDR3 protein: CASSLGQDADTQYF
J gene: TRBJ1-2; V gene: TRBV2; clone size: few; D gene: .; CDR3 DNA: TGTGCCAGCAGTGAGGGCAGGACTCGGGGCTACACCTTC; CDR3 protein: CASSEGRTRGYTF
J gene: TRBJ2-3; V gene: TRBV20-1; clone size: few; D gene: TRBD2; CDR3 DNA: TGCAGTGCCCCCCGCGGGGGGGCGGGCACAGATACGCAGTATTTT; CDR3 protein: CSAPRGGAGTDTQYF
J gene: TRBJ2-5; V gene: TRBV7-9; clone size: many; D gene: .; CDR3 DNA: TGTGCCAGCAGCCCTCCGGGATCCCAAGAGACCCAGTACTTC; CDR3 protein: CASSPPGSQETQYF
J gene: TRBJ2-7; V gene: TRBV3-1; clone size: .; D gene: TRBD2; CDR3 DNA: TGTGCCAGCAGCCAAGACCTAGCGGGGGGTTCCTACGAGCAGTACTTC; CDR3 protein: CASSQDLAGGSYEQYF
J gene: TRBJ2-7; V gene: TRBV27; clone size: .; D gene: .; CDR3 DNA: TGTGCCAGCGGGACGCCTCTGTTGGGGCAGTACTTC; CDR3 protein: CASGTPLLGQYF
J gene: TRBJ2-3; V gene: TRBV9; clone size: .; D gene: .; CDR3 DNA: TGTGCCAGCAGCGTAAGTCAGGCGGATACGCAGTATTTT; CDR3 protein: CASSVSQADTQYF
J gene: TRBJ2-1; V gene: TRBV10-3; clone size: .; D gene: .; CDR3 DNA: TGTGCCATCAGTGAGCCGGGACGGAAGAATGAGCAGTTCTTC; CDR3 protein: CAISEPGRKNEQFF